One sample yielded the 12 T cell receptor beta chains listed below, sequenced in a study of blood T cell repertoires in COVID-19. TCRdb keeps only in-frame clones here, not all; method: immunoSEQ multiplex PCR. The sample lists approximately 300,000 clones; around 90% were seen once. Sequenced sample: PBMCs or T cells enriched from blood (not recorded which). All receptors derive from a woman between 25 and 40 years old who had recovered from COVID-19.

The chain recombines TRBV29-1 with TRBJ1-2; the D is unclear. The V end was cut by 4 bases, the J end by 4 bases, with 7 bases between. Germline loops: CDR1 SQVTM, CDR2 ANQGSEA. This CDR3 contains 11 residues. The CDR3 nucleotides read TGCAGCGTTGCGGTCTCCTATGGCTACACCTTC. Encoded protein: CSVAVSYGYTF.

The gene calls are TRBV3-1 (or the pseudogene TRBV3-2) and TRBJ2-3; TRBD2 matches at 8 bases. V was pared by 0 bases and J by 4 bases, with 3 bases of the junction left unmatched. The CDR3 contains 15 residues. CDR1 and CDR2 (germline): LGHDT, YNNKEL (reference sequence). CDR3 sequence reads: CASSQESGRADTQYF. The CDR3 DNA follows: TGTGCCAGCAGCCAAGAGTCCGGGAGGGCAGATACGCAGTATTTT.

The J gene is TRBJ2-5, the V gene TRBV11-3; D is perhaps TRBD2 (5 bases). Trimming removed 1 base at V and 1 base at J, with 7 bases between. The CDR3 has 14 amino acids. Germline V gives CDR1 SGHNT, CDR2 YENEEA. Here the CDR3 DNA reads TGTGCCAGCAGCTTAGGAGGGTTCCAAGAGACCCAGTACTTC. This gives the protein CASSLGGFQETQYF.

The chain couples TRBV28 to TRBJ1-1; 10 bases agree with TRBD1. This CDR3 is built from 15 residues. The V gene's germline CDR1 is MDHEN and CDR2 SYDVKM. The trim removed 2 bases at V and 5 bases at J, leaving 5 bases unmatched. CDR3 bases: TGTGCCAGCAGTTTAAGAGACAGGGGGCCGACTGAAGCTTTCTTT. Amino acids: CASSLRDRGPTEAFF. The complete variable domain, with remaining parts taken from reference TRBV28 and TRBJ1-1, reads DVKVTQSSRYLVKRTGEKVFLECVQDMDHENMFWYRQDPGLGLRLIYFSYDVKMKEKGDIPEGYSVSREKKERFSLILESASTNQTSMYLCASSLRDRGPTEAFFGQGTRLTVV.

CDR3 DNA: TGCGCCAGCAGCCCCCCCCCGCGGGGGGCAGAATCGGGGCCCACAGATACGCAGTATTTT. Encoded protein: CASSPPPRGAESGPTDTQYF. The chain has TRBV10-1 and TRBJ2-3, with 8 nucleotides matching TRBD2. With 6 bases clipped from V and 2 bases from J, the junction kept 22 bases outside the gene matches. This CDR3 has 20 residues. In germline, CDR1 is WNHNN, CDR2 SYGVQD (reference sequence).

This clone was seen once. J is TRBJ2-1 and V is TRBV4-2, with 8 bases that match TRBD2. Trimming removed 4 bases from V and 1 base from J; junction bases left unmatched: 3. The CDR3 has 15 amino acids. The germline V gene encodes CDR1 LGHNA and CDR2 YNFKEQ. In DNA, the CDR3 is TGTGCCAGCAGCCTTAGCGGGGAGTCCTACAATGAGCAGTTCTTC. Translation gives CASSLSGESYNEQFF.

This clone was seen only once. The DNA of the CDR3 is TGTGCCAGCAGTGAAGATTGGGCCAGGGCCTACGAGCAGTACTTC. Translation: CASSEDWARAYEQYF. The V call is TRBV6-1, the J call TRBJ2-7; TRBD1 is a possible D gene (5 bases). The CDR3 is made up of 15 amino acids. Trimming pared 1 base from V and 2 bases from J, leaving 12 bases between. Germline lookup yields CDR1 MNHNS and CDR2 SASEGT.

V usage is TRBV20-1 and J usage is TRBJ1-1; D possibly corresponds to TRBD1 (6 bases). The CDR3 runs 10 residues. Germline assignment: CDR1 DFQATT and CDR2 SNEGSKA (reference sequence). Trimming shortened V by 5 bases and J by 8 bases, and 9 bases separated the two germline ends. Here the CDR3 reads CSARQAEAFF. CDR3 bases: TGCAGTGCTCGACAGGCCGAAGCTTTCTTT.

The chain recombines TRBV4-1 with TRBJ1-4; possibly TRBD1 for D (5 bases). CDR3 length: 16 amino acids. Germline V gene sequence: CDR1 MGHRA, CDR2 YSYEKL. V lost 0 bases and J lost 5, with 13 bases in between. In DNA, the CDR3 is TGCGCCAGCAGCCAAGAGCATCGGACACAGAATGAAAAACTGTTTTTT. Protein product: CASSQEHRTQNEKLFF.

V is TRBV29-1 and J is TRBJ2-1; D is ambiguous. The CDR3 runs to 12 residues. V was trimmed by 7 bases and J by 4 bases, leaving 11 bases between them. Germline CDR1 and CDR2: SQVTM and ANQGSEA. The CDR3 DNA reads TGCAGCGGTGGCCTTCTTTACAATGAGCAGTTCTTC. Amino acids: CSGGLLYNEQFF.

The CDR3 region is CASSPLATEAFF. CDR3 nucleotide sequence: TGTGCCAGCTCACCACTAGCGACAGAAGCTTTCTTT. V is TRBV18 and J is TRBJ1-1; no clear D. Germline loops: CDR1 KGHSH, CDR2 LQKENI. The CDR3 totals 12 residues. V lost 1 base to trimming and J lost 8 bases, with 8 bases between them.

The CDR3 DNA follows: TGTGCCTGGAGTGCAGGGGTAGGAGCTTTCTTT. This translates into CAWSAGVGAFF. V gene TRBV30 combines with J gene TRBJ1-1; perhaps TRBD1 as D (6 bases). The CDR3 extends over 11 amino acids. CDR1 is GTSNPN and CDR2 is SVGIG in the germline V gene (reference sequence). V lost 1 base, J lost 10 bases, and 10 bases lay in between.